This T cell receptor beta chain was recovered during a study of T cell clones after liver transplantation. Looking at the study overall: Until 12-24 months post-transplant, subjects got standard immunosuppression and no induction.

CDR1 is SGDLS and CDR2 is YYNGEE in the germline V gene. CDR3 length: 15 residues. Trimming left V 0 bases short and J 2 bases short, with 11 bases between. Study-level results: Low donor cell numbers restricted donor-reactive repertoire measurement in a couple of subjects. Compared with third party-reactive sequences, donor-reactive ones declined more, independent of withdrawal success.

Data came from immunoSEQ multiplex PCR; TCRdb stores just in-frame clones and leaves some out. This table holds roughly 65,000 clones, nearly 95% found once. Turning to this clone: What it binds is unknown.

The source of this sequence is a human patient who received a liver transplant. The T cells may partly be graft donor cells. Sequencing was performed on CD4+ T cells from blood, taken roughly 25 months after liver transplant. The rearrangement links TRBV9 to TRBJ1-1; no clear D. This CDR3 is CASSVGVGPNTEAFF. The CDR3 DNA sequence: TGTGCCAGCAGCGTAGGGGTAGGCCCAAACACTGAAGCTTTCTTT.